Detailed here is one TCR beta chain. Its specificity is not known. PBMCs numbering at least 7 million were isolated per sample. The data were obtained in a study of blood T cells in healthy people across ages. Study-wide results and limits: Estimates drawn from one million T cells were deemed to understate diversity. Higher diversity and more naive CD4+ cells were features of long-lived donors, compared to aged donors.

Germline V gene sequence: CDR1 SQVTM, CDR2 ANQGSEA. Trimming removed 1 base from V and 5 bases from J, with 11 bases in between. The CDR3 length is 13 residues. Using a J-beta primer mix together with a sample-barcoded 5' primer, a second PCR was run for roughly 6 to 12 cycles. TCRdb ran MiXCR on the 5' RACE reads and lists one entry per CDR3 protein. The table shows about 640,000 distinct CDR3 sequences, with roughly 58% occurring only once. The receptor comes from a man in his 60s in good health. V and J are TRBV29-1 and TRBJ2-5; tentatively, D is TRBD1 (6 bases). Sequences were obtained from blood. The CDR3 spells CSVEGTAPETQYF. As DNA, the CDR3 is TGCAGCGTTGAAGGGACAGCCCCGGAGACCCAGTACTTC. Variable domain in full (rest from reference TRBV29-1 and TRBJ2-5): SAVISQKPSRDICQRGTSLTIQCQVDSQVTMMFWYRQQPGQSLTLIATANQGSEATYESGFVIDKFPISRPNLTFSTLTVSNMSPEDSSIYLCSVEGTAPETQYFGPGTRLLVL.